A selection of T cell receptor beta chains follows, all from one sample in a study of cytomegalovirus exposure and HLA in healthy donors. The method was immunoSEQ multiplex PCR; TCRdb's version includes in-frame clones alone and lacks a portion of them. The sample includes fewer than 250,000 clones, over 75% seen only once; the top ten take 0.22%. The sample consisted of PBMCs. The source of these receptors is a girl aged 2 to 9 in good health and CMV-seronegative. CDR3s include the opening cysteine and the closing phenylalanine or tryptophan. D genes are given only for firm matches. Clone size, where shown, is once, few, many, or a class for clones that have expanded.

TRBJ1-5 - 14 - TRBV27 TGTGCCAGCCTGCCGGACAGTAGCAATCAGCCCCAGCATTTT CASLPDSSNQPQHF
TRBJ2-7 - 15 - TRBV6-1 TGTGCCAGCAGTGAAGGGATCTCAGGGTTCGACGAGCAGTACTTC CASSEGISGFDEQYF
TRBJ2-7 TRBD2 16 - TRBV6-6 TGTGCCAGCAGCCTCGACCAGGGACTAGCGGGGGGGCAGCAGTACTTC CASSLDQGLAGGQQYF
TRBJ2-1 - 11 - TRBV2 TGTGCCAGCAGTGAAGGGGGCGAGCAGTTCTTC CASSEGGEQFF
TRBJ1-2 - 16 - TRBV9 TGTGCCAGCAGCGAGACAATAGGGGCCGCAAACTATGGCTACACCTTC CASSETIGAANYGYTF
TRBJ1-2 - 13 - TRBV19 TGTGCCAGTAGTATGAACAGTGACTATGGCTACACCTTC CASSMNSDYGYTF
TRBJ2-7 TRBD2 13 - TRBV10-3 TGTGCCATCAGTGCTGGGCGGGAGGGAGAGCAGTACTTC CAISAGREGEQYF
TRBJ2-7 TRBD1 12 - TRBV5-5 TGTGCCAGCAGTTTAACAGGGGACGAGCAGTACTTC CASSLTGDEQYF
TRBJ2-7 TRBD2 14 - TRBV9 TGTGCCAGCAGCGTCCTCGGGGGGGACCACGAGCAGTACTTC CASSVLGGDHEQYF
TRBJ2-7 TRBD2 14 once TRBV2 TGTGCCAGCATGGGGACTAGCGGTTCCTACGAGCAGTACTTC CASMGTSGSYEQYF
TRBJ2-7 TRBD2 14 - TRBV5-1 TGCGCCAGCAGCCAGACTAGCGGTCCCTACGAGCAGTACTTC CASSQTSGPYEQYF
TRBJ2-6 TRBD1 16 - TRBV9 TGTGCCAGCAGCGTGGGACAGGGGGCCGGGGCCAACGTCCTGACTTTC CASSVGQGAGANVLTF
TRBJ2-3 - 16 few TRBV13 TGTGCCAGCAGCTTAGGTGGGGGGGCTTTTCCAGATACGCAGTATTTT CASSLGGGAFPDTQYF
TRBJ2-3 TRBD2 15 - TRBV9 TGTGCCAGCAGCGTGGGCGTAGCGGGGACAGATACGCAGTATTTT CASSVGVAGTDTQYF
TRBJ2-1 - 14 few TRBV29-1 TGCAGCGCTATCCGACTAGTCCCATACAATGAGCAGTTCTTC CSAIRLVPYNEQFF
TRBJ2-2 TRBD1 17 - TRBV5-1 TGCGCCAGCAGCTTGGCGGGACAGGGGTCGGGCACCGGGGAGCTGTTTTTT CASSLAGQGSGTGELFF
TRBJ1-2 TRBD1 14 - TRBV19 TGTGCCAGTAGTCCGGACAGGCCCGGGGGTGGCTACACCTTC CASSPDRPGGGYTF
TRBJ2-7 - 13 few TRBV6-6 TGTGCCAGTTCCGACGGACAGTTCTACGAGCAGTACTTC CASSDGQFYEQYF
TRBJ2-5 TRBD2 14 - TRBV11-1 TGTGCCAGCTCAAGCGGGGGGATTGGGGAGACCCAGTACTTC CASSSGGIGETQYF
TRBJ1-2 TRBD1 15 few TRBV10-3 TGTGCCATCAGTGAGTACAGGGGGCAAGGCTATGGCTACACCTTC CAISEYRGQGYGYTF
TRBJ2-7 - 15 once TRBV4-1 TGCGCCAGCAGCCAAGTCCTTACGGGGACCTACGAGCAGTACTTC CASSQVLTGTYEQYF
TRBJ1-2 - 13 - TRBV7-9 TGTGCCAGCAGGGGGGCGTTGCGCTATGGCTACACCTTC CASRGALRYGYTF
TRBJ1-5 - 15 few TRBV19 TGTGCCAGTGCTTGGGGGGGTAGGATAAATCAGCCCCAGCATTTT CASAWGGRINQPQHF
TRBJ1-2 - 16 - TRBV5-1 TGCGCCAGCAGCTCCGGAAGACAAATAGGAATCTATGGCTACACCTTC CASSSGRQIGIYGYTF
TRBJ2-7 TRBD1 13 - TRBV7-2 TGTGCCAGCAGCCCGGGCGACAGGGTAAAGCAGTACTTC CASSPGDRVKQYF
TRBJ2-7 - 15 - TRBV7-9 TGTGCCAGCAGTACAACAGGTTTCAGCTCCTACGAGCAGTACTTC CASSTTGFSSYEQYF
TRBJ1-2 - 12 - TRBV7-9 TGTGCCGCCGAGACAGTTTTCTATGGCTACACCTTC CAAETVFYGYTF
TRBJ2-1 TRBD1 15 once TRBV7-9 TGTGCCAGCAGCTTCGGACAGGGGGCAGCTAATGAGCAGTTCTTC CASSFGQGAANEQFF
TRBJ1-1 TRBD1 14 few TRBV6-6 TGTGCCAGCCAACGACAGGGGTTGAACACTGAAGCTTTCTTT CASQRQGLNTEAFF
TRBJ1-3 - 15 - TRBV5-6 TGTGCCAGCAGCTTGTCGTGGGAGTCTGGAAACACCATATATTTT CASSLSWESGNTIYF
TRBJ2-5 TRBD2 16 - TRBV4-2 TGTGCCAGCAGCCGCGGCGGGGGGCCTCCCCAAGAGACCCAGTACTTC CASSRGGGPPQETQYF
TRBJ1-2 - 14 - TRBV6-5 TGTGCCAGCAGTTACCGCCCCGGAGGCTATGGCTACACCTTC CASSYRPGGYGYTF
TRBJ2-7 TRBD2 14 - TRBV6-5 TGTGCCAGCAAAGAGGGCCGGACTAGCAATGAGCAGTACTTC CASKEGRTSNEQYF
TRBJ2-7 TRBD2 15 - TRBV7-9 TGTGCCAGCAGCTTAGTGGGACTAGCGTCGAGCGAGCAGTACTTC CASSLVGLASSEQYF
TRBJ2-5 TRBD2 17 - TRBV5-1 TGCGCCAGCAGCTTCATGACTAGCGGGAGTGGCCAAGAGACCCAGTACTTC CASSFMTSGSGQETQYF
TRBJ2-3 TRBD1 16 few TRBV5-5 TGTGCCAGCAGCTTGGTAACAGGGGCGACCACAGATACGCAGTATTTT CASSLVTGATTDTQYF
TRBJ2-7 - 14 - TRBV27 TGTGCCAGCAGTTTACAGGGAAGTTCCTACGAGCAGTACTTC CASSLQGSSYEQYF
TRBJ2-3 - 15 - TRBV29-1 TGCAGCGTTGAAGGGTTACATTCTAGCACAGATACGCAGTATTTT CSVEGLHSSTDTQYF
TRBJ2-1 TRBD1 14 once TRBV27 TGTGCCAGCAGTGCGGGACAGGGACTGGGTGAGCAGTTCTTC CASSAGQGLGEQFF
TRBJ2-3 TRBD2 17 - TRBV5-6 TGTGCCAGCAGCTTGGCTAGCGGGGGTCGGGGCACAGATACGCAGTATTTT CASSLASGGRGTDTQYF
TRBJ2-7 - 14 few TRBV6-1 TGTGCCAGCAGTGACGGGGGAATGTTGTACGAGCAGTACTTC CASSDGGMLYEQYF
TRBJ1-1 TRBD1 18 once TRBV18 TGTGCCAGCTCACTTGAAGCTCAGACAGGGGTCAAGGAAACTGAAGCTTTCTTT CASSLEAQTGVKETEAFF